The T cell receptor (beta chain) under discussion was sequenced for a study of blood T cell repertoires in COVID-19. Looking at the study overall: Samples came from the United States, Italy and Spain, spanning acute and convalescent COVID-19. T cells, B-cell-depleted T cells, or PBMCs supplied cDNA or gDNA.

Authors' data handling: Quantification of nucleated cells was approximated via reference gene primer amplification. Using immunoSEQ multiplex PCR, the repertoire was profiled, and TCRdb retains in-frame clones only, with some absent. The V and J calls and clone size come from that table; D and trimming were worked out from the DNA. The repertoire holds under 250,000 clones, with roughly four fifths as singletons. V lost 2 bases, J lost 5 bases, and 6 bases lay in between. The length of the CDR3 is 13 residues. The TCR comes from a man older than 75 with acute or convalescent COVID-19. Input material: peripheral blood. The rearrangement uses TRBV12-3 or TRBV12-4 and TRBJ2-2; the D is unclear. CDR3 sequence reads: CASSLSETGELFF. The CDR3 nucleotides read TGTGCCAGCAGTTTATCGGAGACCGGGGAGCTGTTTTTT.